These T cell receptor beta chains were read from a single sample in a study of blood T cell repertoires in COVID-19. The repertoire was sequenced with immunoSEQ multiplex PCR; TCRdb's copy has only in-frame clones and lacks some. The profile shows about 100,000 clones, 80% to 95% of them singletons. The sequenced material came from peripheral blood. These receptors were obtained from a man aged 45-60 years with active COVID-19. Both conserved end residues are part of each CDR3. The D gene is left open where the match is weak. Clone size is stated in some rows and not others, as once, few, many or a class when expanded.

v_call: TRBV5-1; j_call: TRBJ2-1; d_call: TRBD2; clone_size: .; cdr3_length: 16; cdr3_aa: CASSSTPGTSAGEQFF; cdr3_nt: TGCGCCAGCAGCTCAACCCCCGGGACTAGCGCCGGTGAGCAGTTCTTC
v_call: TRBV6-5; j_call: TRBJ2-1; d_call: TRBD1; clone_size: .; cdr3_length: 14; cdr3_aa: CASSLPGQGGEQFF; cdr3_nt: TGTGCCAGCAGCCTACCGGGACAGGGTGGTGAGCAGTTCTTC
v_call: TRBV5-1; j_call: TRBJ1-1; d_call: .; clone_size: once; cdr3_length: 14; cdr3_aa: CASSRAEMNTEAFF; cdr3_nt: TGCGCCAGCAGCCGAGCTGAGATGAACACTGAAGCTTTCTTT
v_call: TRBV12-3/TRBV12-4; j_call: TRBJ1-2; d_call: .; clone_size: .; cdr3_length: 13; cdr3_aa: CASSSPNGYGYTF; cdr3_nt: TGTGCCAGCAGTTCCCCGAACGGCTATGGCTACACCTTC
v_call: TRBV6-1; j_call: TRBJ2-5; d_call: .; clone_size: .; cdr3_length: 14; cdr3_aa: CASSESWAQETQYF; cdr3_nt: TGTGCCAGCAGTGAAAGTTGGGCCCAAGAGACCCAGTACTTC
v_call: TRBV11-2; j_call: TRBJ2-5; d_call: TRBD2; clone_size: .; cdr3_length: 16; cdr3_aa: CASSPGLAMSGGTQYF; cdr3_nt: TGTGCCAGCAGCCCTGGACTAGCGATGTCGGGTGGTACCCAGTACTTC
v_call: TRBV7-2; j_call: TRBJ2-7; d_call: TRBD1; clone_size: .; cdr3_length: 14; cdr3_aa: CASSTRQGNYEQYF; cdr3_nt: TGTGCCAGCAGCACGCGACAGGGGAACTACGAGCAGTACTTC
v_call: TRBV2; j_call: TRBJ2-2; d_call: .; clone_size: .; cdr3_length: 15; cdr3_aa: CASTVYGVPTGELFF; cdr3_nt: TGTGCCAGCACGGTCTACGGGGTTCCCACCGGGGAGCTGTTTTTT
v_call: TRBV6-4; j_call: TRBJ2-2; d_call: .; clone_size: .; cdr3_length: 12; cdr3_aa: CASSAPTGELFF; cdr3_nt: TGTGCCAGCAGTGCCCCTACCGGGGAGCTGTTTTTT
v_call: TRBV5-1; j_call: TRBJ1-1; d_call: .; clone_size: .; cdr3_length: 13; cdr3_aa: CASSRLAQTEAFF; cdr3_nt: TGCGCCAGCAGCAGATTGGCCCAAACTGAAGCTTTCTTT
v_call: TRBV7-2; j_call: TRBJ1-4; d_call: .; clone_size: .; cdr3_length: 15; cdr3_aa: CASSFGAFNNEKLFF; cdr3_nt: TGTGCCAGCAGCTTCGGAGCGTTTAATAATGAAAAACTGTTTTTT
v_call: TRBV10-3; j_call: TRBJ2-7; d_call: .; clone_size: once; cdr3_length: 14; cdr3_aa: CAISEGLVISEQYF; cdr3_nt: TGTGCCATCAGTGAGGGACTCGTAATAAGCGAGCAGTACTTC
v_call: TRBV3-1/TRBV3-2; j_call: TRBJ2-1; d_call: TRBD2; clone_size: .; cdr3_length: 14; cdr3_aa: CASSQPGLLYEQFF; cdr3_nt: TGTGCCAGCAGCCAACCGGGACTACTTTATGAGCAGTTCTTC
v_call: TRBV6-5; j_call: TRBJ1-2; d_call: .; clone_size: once; cdr3_length: 14; cdr3_aa: CASSYSQAGRGYTF; cdr3_nt: TGTGCCAGCAGTTACTCCCAGGCTGGGCGTGGCTACACCTTC
v_call: TRBV7-9; j_call: TRBJ2-3; d_call: .; clone_size: .; cdr3_length: 14; cdr3_aa: CASSLGDWMDTQYF; cdr3_nt: TGTGCCAGCAGCTTAGGGGACTGGATGGATACGCAGTATTTT
v_call: TRBV19; j_call: TRBJ1-2; d_call: TRBD1; clone_size: .; cdr3_length: 14; cdr3_aa: CASSDRGQGYGYTF; cdr3_nt: TGTGCCAGTAGCGACAGGGGGCAGGGGTATGGCTACACCTTC
v_call: TRBV6-5; j_call: TRBJ1-2; d_call: TRBD1; clone_size: .; cdr3_length: 15; cdr3_aa: CASTARQGLGNGYTF; cdr3_nt: TGTGCCAGCACCGCCCGACAGGGCTTGGGGAATGGCTACACCTTC
v_call: TRBV4-1; j_call: TRBJ2-3; d_call: .; clone_size: few; cdr3_length: 14; cdr3_aa: CASRQGSSTDTQYF; cdr3_nt: TGCGCCAGCAGACAGGGTTCTAGCACAGATACGCAGTATTTT
v_call: TRBV7-8; j_call: TRBJ2-3; d_call: .; clone_size: .; cdr3_length: 14; cdr3_aa: CASSRFYSTDTQYF; cdr3_nt: TGTGCCAGCAGCCGATTTTACTCGACAGATACGCAGTATTTT
v_call: TRBV5-6; j_call: TRBJ2-4; d_call: TRBD2; clone_size: .; cdr3_length: 18; cdr3_aa: CASSPGTGGAMAKNIQYF; cdr3_nt: TGTGCCAGCAGCCCGGGGACGGGGGGGGCTATGGCCAAAAACATTCAGTACTTC
v_call: TRBV5-6; j_call: TRBJ1-1; d_call: TRBD1; clone_size: .; cdr3_length: 15; cdr3_aa: CASSLFGQGSTEAFF; cdr3_nt: TGTGCCAGCAGCTTGTTTGGACAGGGGAGTACTGAAGCTTTCTTT
v_call: TRBV5-1; j_call: TRBJ2-1; d_call: TRBD2; clone_size: .; cdr3_length: 16; cdr3_aa: CASSILAEHSYNEQFF; cdr3_nt: TGCGCCAGCAGCATTCTAGCGGAACACTCCTACAATGAGCAGTTCTTC
v_call: TRBV18; j_call: TRBJ2-6; d_call: TRBD1; clone_size: once; cdr3_length: 17; cdr3_aa: CASSVGTAFSGANVLTF; cdr3_nt: TGTGCCAGCTCCGTAGGGACAGCCTTCTCTGGGGCCAACGTCCTGACTTTC
v_call: TRBV15; j_call: TRBJ1-1; d_call: TRBD1; clone_size: .; cdr3_length: 15; cdr3_aa: CATSSKTGMNTEAFF; cdr3_nt: TGTGCCACCAGCTCAAAGACAGGGATGAACACTGAAGCTTTCTTT
v_call: TRBV29-1; j_call: TRBJ2-7; d_call: .; clone_size: few; cdr3_length: 13; cdr3_aa: CSVDRTQGHEQYF; cdr3_nt: TGCAGCGTTGACCGTACACAGGGCCACGAGCAGTACTTC
v_call: TRBV3-1/TRBV3-2; j_call: TRBJ2-1; d_call: .; clone_size: .; cdr3_length: 15; cdr3_aa: CASSQVSGSYNEQFF; cdr3_nt: TGTGCCAGCAGCCAAGTTAGCGGCTCCTACAATGAGCAGTTCTTC
v_call: TRBV5-1; j_call: TRBJ2-6; d_call: .; clone_size: .; cdr3_length: 15; cdr3_aa: CASSFRPSGANVLTF; cdr3_nt: TGCGCCAGCAGCTTTCGTCCCTCTGGGGCCAACGTCCTGACTTTC
v_call: TRBV10-3; j_call: TRBJ1-5; d_call: .; clone_size: .; cdr3_length: 15; cdr3_aa: CAISESDRSNQPQHF; cdr3_nt: TGTGCCATCAGTGAGTCAGACAGGAGCAATCAGCCCCAGCATTTT
v_call: TRBV6-5; j_call: TRBJ2-1; d_call: .; clone_size: .; cdr3_length: 14; cdr3_aa: CASIRDSSYNEQFF; cdr3_nt: TGTGCCAGCATCAGGGATAGCTCCTACAATGAGCAGTTCTTC
v_call: TRBV11-2; j_call: TRBJ2-3; d_call: .; clone_size: .; cdr3_length: 13; cdr3_aa: CASSLSVGGTQYF; cdr3_nt: TGTGCCAGCAGCTTATCCGTGGGCGGGACGCAGTATTTT
v_call: TRBV5-4; j_call: TRBJ2-1; d_call: TRBD2; clone_size: .; cdr3_length: 13; cdr3_aa: CASSPGLGDEQFF; cdr3_nt: TGTGCCAGCAGCCCGGGACTAGGGGATGAGCAGTTCTTC
v_call: TRBV10-3; j_call: TRBJ1-5; d_call: .; clone_size: .; cdr3_length: 12; cdr3_aa: CAIRTEDQPQHF; cdr3_nt: TGTGCCATCCGGACAGAGGATCAGCCCCAGCATTTT
v_call: TRBV9; j_call: TRBJ2-1; d_call: TRBD2; clone_size: .; cdr3_length: 15; cdr3_aa: CASSPRLAGVNEQFF; cdr3_nt: TGTGCCAGCAGCCCGCGACTAGCGGGGGTAAATGAGCAGTTCTTC
v_call: TRBV7-2; j_call: TRBJ2-5; d_call: TRBD2; clone_size: .; cdr3_length: 17; cdr3_aa: CASSLGVLAGGRETQYF; cdr3_nt: TGTGCCAGCAGCTTAGGGGTACTAGCGGGGGGCCGAGAGACCCAGTACTTC
v_call: TRBV7-9; j_call: TRBJ2-2; d_call: .; clone_size: .; cdr3_length: 15; cdr3_aa: CASSLSRQGTGELFF; cdr3_nt: TGTGCCAGCAGCTTGTCGAGGCAGGGTACCGGGGAGCTGTTTTTT
v_call: TRBV9; j_call: TRBJ2-3; d_call: .; clone_size: .; cdr3_length: 16; cdr3_aa: CASSVGAGAPTDTQYF; cdr3_nt: TGTGCCAGCAGCGTAGGGGCGGGGGCCCCCACAGATACGCAGTATTTT
v_call: TRBV5-4; j_call: TRBJ1-1; d_call: .; clone_size: once; cdr3_length: 13; cdr3_aa: CASSLASNTEAFF; cdr3_nt: TGTGCCAGCAGCTTGGCTTCGAACACTGAAGCTTTCTTT
v_call: TRBV27; j_call: TRBJ2-2; d_call: .; clone_size: .; cdr3_length: 16; cdr3_aa: CASSPPWQGNTGELFF; cdr3_nt: TGTGCCAGCAGTCCCCCATGGCAGGGGAACACCGGGGAGCTGTTTTTT
v_call: TRBV19; j_call: TRBJ2-5; d_call: .; clone_size: .; cdr3_length: 14; cdr3_aa: CASSIGRQKETQYF; cdr3_nt: TGTGCCAGTAGTATAGGGCGACAAAAAGAGACCCAGTACTTC
v_call: TRBV10-1; j_call: TRBJ2-4; d_call: TRBD1; clone_size: few; cdr3_length: 18; cdr3_aa: CASSDHLPGTGSKNIQYF; cdr3_nt: TGCGCCAGCAGTGACCACCTTCCCGGGACAGGGTCCAAAAACATTCAGTACTTC
v_call: TRBV5-1; j_call: TRBJ2-6; d_call: TRBD1; clone_size: few; cdr3_length: 18; cdr3_aa: CASSQGAGVYSGANVLTF; cdr3_nt: TGCGCCAGCAGCCAGGGGGCAGGAGTGTACTCTGGGGCCAACGTCCTGACTTTC
v_call: TRBV3-1/TRBV3-2; j_call: TRBJ2-5; d_call: TRBD2; clone_size: once; cdr3_length: 13; cdr3_aa: CASQRGGQETQYF; cdr3_nt: TGTGCCAGTCAGCGGGGGGGCCAAGAGACCCAGTACTTC
v_call: TRBV28; j_call: TRBJ1-1; d_call: .; clone_size: .; cdr3_length: 12; cdr3_aa: CASSPSSTEAFF; cdr3_nt: TGTGCCAGCAGCCCTAGCTCCACTGAAGCTTTCTTT
v_call: TRBV5-4; j_call: TRBJ1-2; d_call: .; clone_size: .; cdr3_length: 14; cdr3_aa: CASSWETGNYGYTF; cdr3_nt: TGTGCCAGCAGCTGGGAAACAGGGAACTATGGCTACACCTTC
v_call: TRBV4-1; j_call: TRBJ2-5; d_call: TRBD2; clone_size: .; cdr3_length: 17; cdr3_aa: CASSQGRIAGGEETQYF; cdr3_nt: TGCGCCAGCAGCCAAGGTCGAATAGCGGGGGGGGAAGAGACCCAGTACTTC
v_call: TRBV9; j_call: TRBJ1-1; d_call: .; clone_size: .; cdr3_length: 13; cdr3_aa: CASSNYGGTEAFF; cdr3_nt: TGTGCCAGCAGCAACTATGGGGGGACTGAAGCTTTCTTT
v_call: TRBV6-5; j_call: TRBJ1-1; d_call: TRBD1; clone_size: .; cdr3_length: 13; cdr3_aa: CASSYRQGTEAFF; cdr3_nt: TGTGCCAGCAGTTACCGACAGGGGACTGAAGCTTTCTTT
v_call: TRBV3-1/TRBV3-2; j_call: TRBJ2-2; d_call: TRBD1; clone_size: .; cdr3_length: 15; cdr3_aa: CASSPGTGYTGELFF; cdr3_nt: TGTGCCAGCAGCCCCGGGACAGGGTACACCGGGGAGCTGTTTTTT
v_call: TRBV5-4; j_call: TRBJ2-7; d_call: .; clone_size: .; cdr3_length: 14; cdr3_aa: CASSFDRFSYEQYF; cdr3_nt: TGTGCCAGCAGCTTCGACAGGTTTTCTTACGAGCAGTACTTC
v_call: TRBV6-7; j_call: TRBJ2-7; d_call: .; clone_size: .; cdr3_length: 12; cdr3_aa: CASSYPTYEQYF; cdr3_nt: TGTGCCAGCAGTTACCCCACCTACGAGCAGTACTTC
v_call: TRBV4-2; j_call: TRBJ1-2; d_call: .; clone_size: .; cdr3_length: 15; cdr3_aa: CASSQDLRGSYGYTF; cdr3_nt: TGTGCCAGCAGCCAAGATCTAAGGGGGTCCTATGGCTACACCTTC
v_call: TRBV4-1; j_call: TRBJ1-1; d_call: .; clone_size: .; cdr3_length: 16; cdr3_aa: CASSQDLRQMNTEAFF; cdr3_nt: TGCGCCAGCAGCCAAGATTTGAGACAGATGAACACTGAAGCTTTCTTT
v_call: TRBV7-9; j_call: TRBJ1-6; d_call: .; clone_size: .; cdr3_length: 17; cdr3_aa: CASSLGVSDRSDSPLHF; cdr3_nt: TGTGCCAGCAGCTTAGGAGTTTCCGACAGGTCGGATTCACCCCTCCACTTT
v_call: TRBV5-1; j_call: TRBJ1-6; d_call: .; clone_size: .; cdr3_length: 16; cdr3_aa: CASSLGPGHNNSPLHF; cdr3_nt: TGCGCCAGCAGCTTGGGGCCAGGACACAATAATTCACCCCTCCACTTT
v_call: TRBV29-1; j_call: TRBJ1-2; d_call: TRBD1; clone_size: .; cdr3_length: 11; cdr3_aa: CSVRGRGGYTF; cdr3_nt: TGCAGCGTTAGGGGGCGGGGTGGCTACACCTTC
v_call: TRBV6-5; j_call: TRBJ2-1; d_call: .; clone_size: once; cdr3_length: 11; cdr3_aa: CASSTNRREFF; cdr3_nt: TGTGCCAGCAGTACTAACAGGAGGGAGTTCTTC
v_call: TRBV27; j_call: TRBJ2-5; d_call: .; clone_size: .; cdr3_length: 15; cdr3_aa: CASSPSRIIQETQYF; cdr3_nt: TGTGCCAGCAGTCCGAGTCGAATCATCCAAGAGACCCAGTACTTC
v_call: TRBV6-2/TRBV6-3; j_call: TRBJ2-3; d_call: .; clone_size: .; cdr3_length: 14; cdr3_aa: CASSLDTSTDTQYF; cdr3_nt: TGTGCCAGCAGCCTAGACACAAGCACAGATACGCAGTATTTT